This T cell receptor beta chain was recovered during a study of T-cell reconstitution after alpha-beta-depleted transplantation in children. Points from the study as a whole: The high TCRbeta diversity at day 60 in some patients came from surviving recipient T cells and thymic progenitors. Two months or so post-transplant, alpha-beta T cells reportedly derived from several hundred expanded graft clones.

This clonotype came up many times. Its specificity is not known. The CDR3 has 14 residues. The junction had 6 bases not matched to a gene; V was cut back by 6 bases and J by 9 bases. CDR1 and CDR2 (germline): SGHRS, YFSETQ. Unique molecular identifiers were incorporated during preparation of the TCRbeta library. A single record per CDR3 protein comes from TCRdb applying MiXCR to the PCR reads. The table has around 230,000 distinct CDR3 sequences, roughly a sixth seen once; the top ten hold about 39%. This rearrangement joins TRBV5-1 to TRBJ2-1, with 13 positions matching TRBD2. The sequencing here drew on PBMCs, mostly from graft donor cells, taken 360 days after TCRalphabeta/CD19-depleted stem cell transplant. The source of this sequence is a male patient under 10 years old who had a stem cell transplant for acute lymphoblastic leukemia, so the T cells may come from the graft donor. The DNA of the CDR3 is TGCGCCAGCACCGGGACTAGCGGGGCCGGTGAGCAGTTCTTC. Amino acids: CASTGTSGAGEQFF.